The rows below give T cell receptor beta chains drawn from one sample of a study of blood T cell repertoires in COVID-19. Assay used: immunoSEQ multiplex PCR; TCRdb lists only in-frame clones, some missing. The sample holds 100,000 to 120,000 clones; roughly 80% are singletons and the top ten take 16%. The sample taken for sequencing was peripheral blood. The receptors were gathered from a woman between 55 and 75 years old with acute or convalescent COVID-19. The CDR3 runs from the conserved cysteine through the conserved F or W. Fields, in order: D gene, clone size, J gene, V gene, CDR3 DNA, CDR3 protein. D genes are given only for firm matches. Rows may omit the clone size; those that give it use once, few, many or a size class.

-,once,TRBJ1-1,TRBV28,TGTGCCAGCGAGGTGTTGGGTAACACTGAAGCTTTCTTT,CASEVLGNTEAFF
-,once,TRBJ1-5,TRBV2,TGTGCCAGCAGTGAAAGCAGCAGGGAACAGCCCCAGCATTTT,CASSESSREQPQHF
-,-,TRBJ1-2,TRBV2,TGTGCCAGCAGTGAAGAACAGGGTGGGGGCTACACCTTC,CASSEEQGGGYTF
-,few,TRBJ1-5,TRBV6-5,TGTGCCAGCATGTATGCGGGGAGCAGCAATCAGCCCCAGCATTTT,CASMYAGSSNQPQHF
TRBD1,-,TRBJ1-5,TRBV6-5,TGTGCCAGTGCCCGGACAGGGGATCAGCCCCAGCATTTT,CASARTGDQPQHF
-,-,TRBJ1-1,TRBV12-3/TRBV12-4,TGTGCCAGCAGTTTAGTGGCCAGGGTGGCTTTCTTT,CASSLVARVAFF
-,-,TRBJ1-5,TRBV24-1,TGTGCCACCAGTGATTTTTCGGATCAGCCCCAGCATTTT,CATSDFSDQPQHF
TRBD1,-,TRBJ1-5,TRBV15,TGTGCCACCAGCTTGCCGGGACAGGGCTTTCCCCAGCATTTT,CATSLPGQGFPQHF
TRBD1,-,TRBJ1-2,TRBV29-1,TGCAGCGTTGTCACAGGGGGTAGCTATGGCTACACCTTC,CSVVTGGSYGYTF
-,-,TRBJ1-4,TRBV28,TGTGCCAGCACCCCCGGAGGTACATATGAAAAACTGTTTTTT,CASTPGGTYEKLFF
-,-,TRBJ1-2,TRBV19,TGTGCCACCCTACAGCGGATAGGTGGCTACACCTTC,CATLQRIGGYTF
TRBD1,-,TRBJ1-1,TRBV6-5,TGTGCCAGCTCCTTAACAGGGGATGCGAACACTGAAGCTTTCTTT,CASSLTGDANTEAFF
TRBD2,-,TRBJ2-2,TRBV13,TGTGCCAGCAGCACAAGGATGGCGGGGGGGCGAGCCGGGGAGCTGTTTTTT,CASSTRMAGGRAGELFF
TRBD1,-,TRBJ1-5,TRBV6-5,TGTGCCAGCAGTTACAACAGGGGGGGAAATCAGCCCCAGCATTTT,CASSYNRGGNQPQHF
-,-,TRBJ2-1,TRBV24-1,TGTGCCACCAGTGATTTTGGGCGGGGACTCAATGAGCAGTTCTTC,CATSDFGRGLNEQFF
-,once,TRBJ1-6,TRBV24-1,TGTGCCACCAGTGAACAGGGTAATTCACCCCTCCACTTT,CATSEQGNSPLHF
-,-,TRBJ1-6,TRBV6-5,TGTGCCAGCAAAGATAGTTTGCTTTATTCACCCCTCCACTTT,CASKDSLLYSPLHF
TRBD2,-,TRBJ2-1,TRBV7-2,TGTGCCAGCAGCCCACCGGGACTAGGGGTGTACAATGAGCAGTTCTTC,CASSPPGLGVYNEQFF
TRBD1,-,TRBJ1-1,TRBV5-1,TGCGCCAGCAGCTCGGGTTCAGGGGGTACTGAAGCTTTCTTT,CASSSGSGGTEAFF
TRBD1,-,TRBJ2-2,TRBV11-3,TGTGCCAGCAGCTTAGGACAGGGAACTGGGCTGTTTTTT,CASSLGQGTGLFF
TRBD1,-,TRBJ2-3,TRBV5-4,TGTGCCAGCAGCCCCGGACAGGGGGCGAAAGATACGCAGTATTTT,CASSPGQGAKDTQYF
-,-,TRBJ2-2,TRBV11-2,TGTGCCAGCAGCCGTCCTTCCGGGGAGCTGTTTTTT,CASSRPSGELFF
-,-,TRBJ2-3,TRBV5-1,TGCGCCAGCAGCTCAGGACTGTATACGCAGTATTTT,CASSSGLYTQYF
TRBD1,-,TRBJ2-7,TRBV5-1,TGCGCCAGCAGCTTTGGGACCGGGACAGGACCCTACGAGCAGTACTTC,CASSFGTGTGPYEQYF
-,-,TRBJ2-7,TRBV29-1,TGCAGCGTTGAGTCCCCGACTTACGAGCAGTACTTC,CSVESPTYEQYF
-,-,TRBJ1-2,TRBV28,TGTGCCAGCAGTTTCGGGGATTCGGGCTATGGCTACACCTTC,CASSFGDSGYGYTF
-,once,TRBJ1-2,TRBV30,TGTGCCTGGAGTGTAGACAGTTACTATGGCTACACCTTC,CAWSVDSYYGYTF
TRBD2,-,TRBJ2-3,TRBV4-2,TGTGCCAGCAGCCAAGATCAGCGGGGAGATACGCAGTATTTT,CASSQDQRGDTQYF
-,-,TRBJ2-1,TRBV5-6,TGTGCCAGCAGCCCGGGGGAGAATGAGCAGTTCTTC,CASSPGENEQFF
TRBD2,-,TRBJ2-7,TRBV24-1,TGTGCCACCAGTGATCCGTCCGGGGGGGGCGTCTACGAGCAGTACTTC,CATSDPSGGGVYEQYF
TRBD1,-,TRBJ1-2,TRBV24-1,TGTGCCACCAGTGACATCCGGGACAGCGATGGCTACACCTTC,CATSDIRDSDGYTF
-,-,TRBJ1-2,TRBV7-3,TGTGCCAGCAGCTTAACAGGGGCCCAGTCCCATGGCTACACCTTC,CASSLTGAQSHGYTF
-,-,TRBJ1-1,TRBV11-1,TGTGCCAGCAGCTTAAACAGGGATGTCGGCGCTTTCTTT,CASSLNRDVGAFF
-,-,TRBJ2-7,TRBV6-5,TGTGCCAGCACCAATACCAACGGGGTAGGCGAGCAGTACTTC,CASTNTNGVGEQYF
TRBD1,few,TRBJ1-5,TRBV6-5,TGTGCCAGCAGTTTCGACAGGGGGGACCAGCCCCAGCATTTT,CASSFDRGDQPQHF
TRBD1,-,TRBJ1-2,TRBV6-2/TRBV6-3,TGTGCCAGCAGTGTGGGACAGACGGGTGGCTACACCTTC,CASSVGQTGGYTF
-,-,TRBJ1-1,TRBV11-2,TGTGCCAGCAGCTTAATGGCCGAGGGCACTGAAGCTTTCTTT,CASSLMAEGTEAFF
TRBD2,-,TRBJ2-3,TRBV5-6,TGTGCCAGCAGCTGGGGGACGGGGGGAACTAGCACAGATACGCAGTATTTT,CASSWGTGGTSTDTQYF
-,-,TRBJ2-3,TRBV4-2,TGTGCCAGCAGCCAAGAGGGGTCTGCGGGAGATACGCAGTATTTT,CASSQEGSAGDTQYF
TRBD2,-,TRBJ2-1,TRBV5-5,TGTGCCAGCGATAGGTCGCGGGAGTACAATGAGCAGTTCTTC,CASDRSREYNEQFF
TRBD1,-,TRBJ2-7,TRBV25-1,TGTGCCAGCAGTGAATTCCCAGGACAGGGGGGCTACGAGCAGTACTTC,CASSEFPGQGGYEQYF
-,few,TRBJ1-5,TRBV4-3,TGCGCCAGCAGCCAAGATTGGCAGGGTAGCGGTCAGCCCCAGCATTTT,CASSQDWQGSGQPQHF
-,-,TRBJ1-1,TRBV29-1,TGCAGCGTTAGAACAGGGATGAACACTGAAGCTTTCTTT,CSVRTGMNTEAFF
-,-,TRBJ2-1,TRBV3-1/TRBV3-2,TGTGCCAGCAGCCAACGGCGGAGGGAGCAGTTCTTC,CASSQRRREQFF
-,-,TRBJ2-3,TRBV30,TGTGCCTGGAGTCCGGGGAGTGGGCTGTCTGATACGCAGTATTTT,CAWSPGSGLSDTQYF
-,many,TRBJ2-2,TRBV6-2/TRBV6-3,TGTGCCAGCAGTCATCAACGGGACACCGGGGAGCTGTTTTTT,CASSHQRDTGELFF
-,-,TRBJ2-2,TRBV5-6,TGTGCCAGCAGCTCGAATAACAGGGCCACCGGGGAGCTGTTTTTT,CASSSNNRATGELFF
-,-,TRBJ1-4,TRBV2,TGTGCCAGCAGTGAAAGGCCAGGGGAAAAACTGTTTTTT,CASSERPGEKLFF